The 21 T cell receptor beta chains below come from one sample, sequenced in a study of T-cell reconstitution after alpha-beta-depleted transplantation in children. Unique molecular identifiers were used in preparing the TCRbeta library. TCRdb called the PCR reads again in MiXCR, with one record for every CDR3 protein. The sample consists of approximately 230,000 distinct CDR3 sequences, about a quarter of them appearing once. Sequenced material: PBMCs, taken before TCRalphabeta/CD19-depleted stem cell transplant. The receptors stem from a girl aged 2-10 years with Fanconi anemia, due to receive a stem cell transplant.

This clonotype has only a few counts. The genes are TRBV18 and TRBJ2-7; 11 bases line up with TRBD1. The V and J ends lost 3 bases and 5 bases, in that order; junction bases with no gene match: 6. This CDR3 spans 15 amino acids. Germline V gene data show CDR1 as KGHSH and CDR2 as LQKENI. CDR3 loop: CASSPSRDRGNEQYF. The CDR3 DNA sequence: TGTGCCAGCTCACCCAGCCGGGACAGGGGGAACGAGCAGTACTTC.

The CDR3 spells CSVETSGYYNEQFF. In DNA, the CDR3 is TGCAGCGTTGAGACTAGCGGGTATTACAATGAGCAGTTCTTC. This sequence joins TRBV29-1 and TRBJ2-1, with 10 bases identical to TRBD2. Germline assignment: CDR1 SQVTM and CDR2 ANQGSEA. Germline trimming cut 3 bases from V and 4 bases from J; bases unmatched to any gene: 3. This CDR3 region has 14 residues.

In its sample, this clonotype was seen a few times. CDR3 amino acids: CASSEPGGRETQYF. In DNA form, the CDR3 reads TGTGCCAGCAGCGAGCCGGGAGGGCGAGAGACCCAGTACTTC. The genes are TRBV7-9 and TRBJ2-5; 8 nucleotides agree with TRBD2. Germline V gene sequence: CDR1 SEHNR, CDR2 FQNEAQ (reference sequence). Unmatched junction bases numbered 6, after V lost 5 bases and J lost 4 bases. The CDR3 is 14 amino acids.

This clonotype was detected a few times. The gene calls are TRBV6-2 or TRBV6-3 and TRBJ2-1; TRBD2 agrees at 7 bases. The trim removed 4 bases at V and 1 base at J, leaving 13 bases unmatched. CDR1 and CDR2 (germline): MNHEY, SVGEGT. The CDR3 length is 18 residues. The CDR3 spells CASSFGLVITVSYNEQFF. CDR3 sequence (DNA): TGTGCCAGCAGTTTTGGACTAGTGATAACGGTATCCTACAATGAGCAGTTCTTC.

The CDR3 DNA follows: TGCGCCAGCAGCCTTGATGACAGGGGCTTTGGGAAGACCCAGTACTTC. Translating it yields CASSLDDRGFGKTQYF. The chain combines TRBV5-1 with TRBJ2-5; 8 nucleotides align to TRBD1. The CDR3 runs 16 residues. Looked up from germline, CDR1 is SGHRS and CDR2 is YFSETQ. Trimming removed 4 bases from V and 6 bases from J; junction bases left unmatched: 14.

This clonotype was seen more than once but under ten times. V gene TRBV25-1 combines with J gene TRBJ2-5, with 10 positions matching TRBD1. Germline CDR1 reads MGHDK; CDR2 reads SYGVNS. The CDR3 has 14 amino acids. V lost 4 bases and J lost 2; bases outside the gene matches: 1. In DNA form, the CDR3 reads TGTGCCAGCAGTGGGACAGGGGGGCAAGAGACCCAGTACTTC. It codes for CASSGTGGQETQYF. The variable domain in full, completed from reference TRBV25-1 and TRBJ2-5, reads EADIYQTPRYLVIGTGKKITLECSQTMGHDKMYWYQQDPGMELHLIHYSYGVNSTEKGDLSSESTVSRIRTEHFPLTLESARPSHTSQYLCASSGTGGQETQYFGPGTRLLVL.

A word on this clonotype: A read error is likely, as this CDR3 ends without the conserved phenylalanine or tryptophan. The chain joins TRBV20-1 to TRBJ2-1, with 10 bases identical to TRBD2. There are 16 residues in the CDR3. The germline CDR1 and CDR2 sequences are DFQATT and SNEGSKA (reference sequence). This CDR3 reads CCARDRRAGGLNEQFC. Here the CDR3 DNA reads TGCTGTGCTAGAGATCGGAGAGCGGGGGGGCTCAATGAGCAGTTCTGC.

This clonotype has at least ten counts. The V gene is TRBV12-3 or TRBV12-4, the J gene TRBJ1-5, with no clear D. This CDR3 spans 16 amino acids. Trimming cost V 0 bases and J 2 bases, with 11 bases left between them. The CDR3 region is CASSLAEPWGNQPQHF. The CDR3 DNA reads as TGTGCCAGCAGTTTAGCCGAGCCGTGGGGCAATCAGCCCCAGCATTTT.

This clonotype appeared many times. V is TRBV20-1 and J is TRBJ1-1; D perhaps matches TRBD1 (6 bases). The CDR3 has 14 amino acids. Germline V gives CDR1 DFQATT, CDR2 SNEGSKA (reference sequence). The ends were cut back, 1 base at V and 3 bases at J, with 12 bases in the middle. The CDR3 loop is CSARVAGADTEAFF. The CDR3 nucleotides read TGCAGTGCTAGAGTCGCAGGGGCGGACACTGAAGCTTTCTTT.

V gene TRBV7-9 combines with J gene TRBJ2-7, with D unresolved. CDR1 and CDR2 (germline): SEHNR, FQNEAQ (reference sequence). Trimming pared 4 bases from V and 3 bases from J, leaving 13 bases between. The CDR3 sequence is 14 residues long. The CDR3 reads CASSSRNKGYEQYF. CDR3 DNA sequence: TGTGCCAGCAGCTCGCGGAACAAGGGCTACGAGCAGTACTTC.

This clonotype was counted ten times or more. The chain carries TRBV27 and TRBJ2-1; D remains unclear. Germline V lookup: CDR1 MNHEY, CDR2 SMNVEV (reference sequence). Between the trimmed V and J ends, which lost 4 bases and 2 bases, there was a span of 15 bases. The CDR3 spans 16 residues. CDR3 sequence reads: CASSSLGETPYNEQFF. Here the CDR3 DNA reads TGTGCCAGCAGTTCCCTCGGCGAAACCCCCTACAATGAGCAGTTCTTC.

The gene calls are TRBV12-3 or TRBV12-4 and TRBJ2-5; TRBD1 agrees at 11 bases. The CDR3 is 16 amino acids. Trimming took 2 bases from V and 6 from J; bases not matched to a gene: 8. This CDR3 is CASSLRTGGRRKTQYF. The CDR3 nucleotides are TGTGCCAGCAGTTTAAGGACAGGGGGCAGGAGAAAGACCCAGTACTTC.

This clonotype was seen repeatedly, ten times or more. This rearrangement joins TRBV5-1 to TRBJ2-2; no definite D call. In germline, CDR1 is SGHRS, CDR2 YFSETQ. The CDR3 has 14 residues. Trimming removed 0 bases at V and 0 bases at J, with 3 bases between. The CDR3: CASSLAANTGELFF. In DNA form, the CDR3 reads TGCGCCAGCAGCTTGGCCGCGAACACCGGGGAGCTGTTTTTT.

The CDR3 DNA sequence: TGCGCCAGCAGACAATCGGGACAAAGAAGAGAGACCCAGTACTTC. Its translation: CASRQSGQRRETQYF. The gene calls are TRBV5-1 and TRBJ2-5; TRBD1 is a possible D gene (6 bases). Germline CDR1 and CDR2: SGHRS and YFSETQ. There are 15 residues in the CDR3. Trimming stripped 5 bases from V and 4 bases from J, with 18 bases between.

The DNA of the CDR3 is TGCAGTGCTAGAGATCGGGAGAGCGACACCAATGAGCAGTTCTTC. Protein product: CSARDRESDTNEQFF. The chain employs TRBV20-1 and TRBJ2-1; perhaps TRBD2 as D (6 bases). The germline V and J ends were trimmed by 0 bases and 6 bases, with 15 bases remaining between them. The CDR3 has 15 residues. Germline CDR1 DFQATT, CDR2 SNEGSKA (reference sequence).

This clonotype was found a few times. The chain recombines TRBV20-1 with TRBJ2-5; a possible D gene is TRBD2 (6 bases). In germline, CDR1 is DFQATT, CDR2 SNEGSKA (reference sequence). The CDR3 is 15 residues long. Trimming pared 1 base from V and 7 bases from J, leaving 19 bases between. The CDR3 coding sequence is TGCAGTGCTAGAGCCCTACCGGGGGTAAGATCGACCCAGTACTTC. Its protein product is CSARALPGVRSTQYF.

This clonotype was seen a few times. The rearrangement links TRBV20-1 to TRBJ2-7; TRBD2 agrees at 8 bases. Germline V gene lookup returns CDR1 DFQATT and CDR2 SNEGSKA (reference sequence). The V gene end was trimmed by 5 bases and the J gene end by 4 bases; junction bases not matched to a gene: 4. The length of the CDR3 is 12 residues. In DNA form, the CDR3 reads TGCAGTGCTGGGGGCGGGAGGTACGAGCAGTACTTC. Protein: CSAGGGRYEQYF.

This clonotype was picked up many times. The chain recombines TRBV27 with TRBJ1-5; 9 bases map to TRBD1. CDR3 length: 15 amino acids. The germline V gene encodes CDR1 MNHEY and CDR2 SMNVEV (reference sequence). The junction had 9 bases not matched to a gene; V was cut back by 5 bases and J by 7 bases. The CDR3 spells CASSQNRGLGQPQHF. The CDR3 nucleotides read TGTGCCAGCAGTCAAAACAGGGGGCTAGGGCAGCCCCAGCATTTT.

This clonotype was observed a few times. The CDR3 reads CASSLGSDNEQFF. As DNA, the CDR3 is TGTGCCAGCAGCCTCGGGAGCGACAATGAGCAGTTCTTC. The rearrangement joins TRBV7-7 to TRBJ2-1; D may be TRBD2 (6 bases). V was pared by 5 bases and J by 5 bases, with 10 bases between. CDR1 and CDR2 (germline): SSHAT, FNYEAQ (reference sequence). The CDR3 contains 13 residues.

The chain employs TRBV19 and TRBJ2-7, with 8 bases identical to TRBD2. Germline assignment: CDR1 LNHDA and CDR2 SQIVND (reference sequence). The junction had 11 bases not matched to a gene; V was cut back by 1 base and J by 3 bases. The CDR3 extends over 17 amino acids. CDR3 loop: CASSIGLGGRNHYEQYF. In DNA form, the CDR3 reads TGTGCCAGTAGTATAGGACTGGGCGGGAGGAACCACTACGAGCAGTACTTC.

This clonotype was seen at least ten times. The rearrangement joins TRBV20-1 to TRBJ2-1; TRBD2 agrees at 9 bases. V lost 5 bases and J lost 6; bases outside the gene matches: 11. Germline-derived CDR1 and CDR2 are DFQATT and SNEGSKA (reference sequence). The CDR3 loop spans 15 amino acids. The CDR3, as DNA: TGCAGTGCTCCGATATCCGGGACTAGCCTCAATGAGCAGTTCTTC. Translated, it gives CSAPISGTSLNEQFF.